This T cell receptor (beta chain) was observed in a study of regulatory T cells in long-lasting Graves disease. TCR beta libraries were built with iRepertoire HTBI primers and Arm-PCR of CDR3 regions. In TCRdb, the multiplex PCR reads were re-called with MiXCR into one record per CDR3 protein. The data hold around 500,000 distinct CDR3 sequences, with around 20% observed a single time. Stated time point: persistent/refractory GD, antithyroid drugs over 5 years with positive TRAb. PBMC-extracted RNA yielded the TCR library. A remark on this clonotype: Its antigen is unidentified.

This CDR3 has 14 residues. V was shortened by 3 bases and J by 0 bases, with 8 bases between the two germline ends. Germline CDR1 is LNHDA and CDR2 is SQIVND (reference sequence). General observations from the study: Among samples with persistent disease, TRBV28, TRBJ1-2 and TRBJ2-5 were favored.

This receptor was obtained from a female donor with Graves disease. The material was peripheral blood mononuclear cells (PBMCs), obtained when the disease was refractory, from a patient treated with antithyroid drugs. V is TRBV19 and J is TRBJ2-5; D is perhaps TRBD2 (5 bases). CDR3 region: CASSMDGNQETQYF. As DNA, the CDR3 is TGTGCCAGTAGTATGGACGGGAACCAAGAGACCCAGTACTTC.